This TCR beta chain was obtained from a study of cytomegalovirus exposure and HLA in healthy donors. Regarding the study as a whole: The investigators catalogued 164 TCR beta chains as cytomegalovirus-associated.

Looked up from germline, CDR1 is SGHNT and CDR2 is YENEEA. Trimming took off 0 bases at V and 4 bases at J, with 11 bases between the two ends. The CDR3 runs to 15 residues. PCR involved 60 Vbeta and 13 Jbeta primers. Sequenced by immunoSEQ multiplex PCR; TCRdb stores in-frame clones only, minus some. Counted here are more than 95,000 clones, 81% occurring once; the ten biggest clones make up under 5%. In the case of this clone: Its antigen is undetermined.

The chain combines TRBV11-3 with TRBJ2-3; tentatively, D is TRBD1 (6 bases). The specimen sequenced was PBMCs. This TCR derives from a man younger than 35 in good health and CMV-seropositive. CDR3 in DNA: TGTGCCAGCAGCTTAGATGGTCAGGGGTCAGATACGCAGTATTTT. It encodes CASSLDGQGSDTQYF.